These 26 T cell receptor beta chains share one sample of origin, sequenced in a study of cytomegalovirus exposure and HLA in healthy donors. PCR amplification relied on 60 Vbeta primers (plus 13 Jbeta primers). The data were produced by immunoSEQ multiplex PCR, yet TCRdb's version contains in-frame clones alone and is incomplete. The sample holds more than 95,000 clones, nearly 80% seen once. The sample was PBMCs. The receptors shown here come from a man between 60 and 70 years old in good health and CMV-seropositive.

V is TRBV6-1 and J is TRBJ2-1, with a tentative D call TRBD1 (6 bases). CDR3 size: 15 residues. The germline V gene encodes CDR1 MNHNS and CDR2 SASEGT. Trimming shortened V by 6 bases and J by 8 bases, and 20 bases separated the two germline ends. CDR3 sequence reads: CASSNRDLMVDEQFF. CDR3 nucleotides: TGTGCCAGCAGCAACAGGGACCTCATGGTCGATGAGCAGTTCTTC.

The chain employs TRBV5-1 and TRBJ2-7; tentatively, D is TRBD1 (6 bases). The CDR3 sequence is 15 residues long. Germline values: CDR1 SGHRS, CDR2 YFSETQ. Trimming took 0 bases from V and 4 from J, leaving 14 bases between them. The CDR3 loop is CASSLDGQRFYEQYF. The CDR3, as DNA: TGCGCCAGCAGCTTGGATGGACAGAGATTTTACGAGCAGTACTTC.

This chain links TRBV6-5 with TRBJ1-6; possibly TRBD1 for D (6 bases). This CDR3 region has 14 residues. The V and J ends lost 7 bases and 7 bases respectively, with 14 bases between them. Germline assignment: CDR1 MNHEY and CDR2 SVGAGI. In nucleotides, the CDR3 is TGTGCCAGCACACCTTACAGGGAAAATTCACCCCTCCACTTT. Its translation is CASTPYRENSPLHF.

The rearrangement joins TRBV5-6 to TRBJ1-4; no firm D call. Germline assignment: CDR1 SGHDT and CDR2 YYEEEE. The CDR3 consists of 15 residues. V was clipped by 4 bases and J by 4 bases, with 14 bases between them. DNA for the CDR3: TGTGCCAGCAGCCCCCGACACGCTAATAATGAAAAACTGTTTTTT. Encoded protein: CASSPRHANNEKLFF.

The chain links TRBV2 to TRBJ2-2; perhaps TRBD2 as D (7 bases). The CDR3 loop spans 15 amino acids. The V end was cut by 4 bases, the J end by 1 base, with 10 bases between. Germline values: CDR1 SNHLY, CDR2 FYNNEI. This CDR3 is CASSAGGLNTGELFF. The CDR3 bases are TGTGCCAGCAGTGCGGGGGGCCTGAACACCGGGGAGCTGTTTTTT.

V and J are TRBV29-1 and TRBJ2-2; tentative D call: TRBD1 (6 bases). Trimming took off 4 bases at V and 6 bases at J, with 21 bases between the two ends. Germline CDR1 reads SQVTM; CDR2 reads ANQGSEA. CDR3 length: 16 residues. Here the CDR3 reads CSVGLLTTGGAGELFF. CDR3 sequence (DNA): TGCAGCGTTGGCCTCCTCACGACAGGAGGTGCCGGGGAGCTGTTTTTT.

The chain couples TRBV2 to TRBJ1-4; the D gene is possibly TRBD1 (5 bases). This CDR3 has 15 amino acids. V was shortened by 2 bases and J by 8 bases, with 15 bases between the two germline ends. Germline V lookup: CDR1 SNHLY, CDR2 FYNNEI. The CDR3 nucleotides read TGTGCCAGCAGTGAAACGGGCAGGGAGGGGGAAAAACTGTTTTTT. This gives the protein CASSETGREGEKLFF.

Turning to this clone: At one end the junction does not follow the germline gene, possibly because of a read error. The chain combines TRBV5-5 with TRBJ2-5; no clear D gene. The CDR3 covers 15 residues. Germline CDR1 is SGHKS and CDR2 is YYEKEE (reference sequence). CDR3 sequence (DNA): TGTGCCAGCAGCTTGGATAGCAACTACCAAGTGACCCAGTACTTC. Its protein product is CASSLDSNYQVTQYF.

The chain employs TRBV19 and TRBJ1-2; D not resolved. The V gene lost 5 bases and the J gene lost 4 bases, with 11 bases spanning the gap. Germline CDR1 and CDR2: LNHDA and SQIVND (reference sequence). This CDR3 region has 13 residues. The CDR3 bases are TGTGCCAGTAGTCCGGAGACCACCTATGGCTACACCTTC. This codes for CASSPETTYGYTF.

The chain recombines TRBV9 with TRBJ2-3; no reliable D call. The V end lost 0 bases, the J end lost 2 bases, and 10 bases lay between the germline ends. This CDR3 contains 15 residues. CDR1 is SGDLS and CDR2 is YYNGEE in the germline V gene. The CDR3 coding sequence is TGTGCCAGCAGCGTAGCTCACGGAGACACAGATACGCAGTATTTT. Amino acids: CASSVAHGDTDTQYF.

The genes are TRBV19 and TRBJ2-3; 9 nucleotides align to TRBD1. The ends lost 3 bases at V and 6 bases at J; junction bases unmatched: 7. This CDR3 contains 15 residues. Germline lookup yields CDR1 LNHDA and CDR2 SQIVND (reference sequence). In nucleotides, the CDR3 is TGTGCCAGTAGTATTGGACAGGGGAGTTGGGATACGCAGTATTTT. This translates into CASSIGQGSWDTQYF.

The chain links TRBV7-2 to TRBJ2-1; D perhaps matches TRBD1 (5 bases). Trimming stripped 5 bases from V and 9 bases from J, with 11 bases between. The CDR3 loop spans 12 amino acids. The germline V gene encodes CDR1 SGHTA and CDR2 FQGNSA. This chain's CDR3 is CASSKQGVEQFF. In DNA form, the CDR3 reads TGTGCCAGCAGCAAACAAGGGGTTGAGCAGTTCTTC.

This clone has just one count. The gene calls are TRBV2 and TRBJ2-2, with D maybe TRBD2 (5 bases). The germline V and J ends were trimmed by 8 bases and 4 bases, with 14 bases remaining between them. Germline lookup yields CDR1 SNHLY and CDR2 FYNNEI. The length of the CDR3 is 14 residues. The CDR3 sequence: CASLPGVSTGELFF. In nucleotides, the CDR3 is TGTGCCAGCCTGCCCGGGGTATCCACCGGGGAGCTGTTTTTT.

This chain connects TRBV2 to TRBJ1-5, with D perhaps matching TRBD1 (5 bases). V lost 7 bases and J lost 1, with 14 bases in between. The CDR3 is 15 residues long. Per germline, CDR1 SNHLY and CDR2 FYNNEI. CDR3 coding DNA: TGTGCCAGCATGGGTGGGAGGGGAAGCAATCAGCCCCAGCATTTT. Amino acid sequence: CASMGGRGSNQPQHF.

This clone was seen only a few times. This chain links TRBV19 with TRBJ2-7; TRBD1 matches at 7 bases. The germline gives CDR1 LNHDA, CDR2 SQIVND (reference sequence). The CDR3 has 13 amino acids. J gave up 7 bases and V 10 bases, and 13 bases lay outside the gene matches. The CDR3 DNA reads TGTGCCACCTCCCTCGGCAGGGGGAGAGAGCAGTACTTC. Its translation: CATSLGRGREQYF.

This clone was observed once. V and J are TRBV18 and TRBJ1-2; the D gene is possibly TRBD1 (6 bases). The germline CDR1 and CDR2 sequences are KGHSH and LQKENI. This CDR3 contains 13 residues. The germline V and J ends were trimmed by 4 bases and 7 bases, with 13 bases remaining between them. CDR3 in amino acids: CASSLKAGAGYTF. CDR3 coding DNA: TGTGCCAGCTCACTAAAGGCAGGGGCTGGCTACACCTTC.

CDR3 DNA sequence: TGTGCCAGCAGCTCTCTCATGGCCCAGGGGAACTATGGCTACACCTTC. This encodes CASSSLMAQGNYGYTF. The chain uses TRBV7-2 and TRBJ1-2; TRBD1 might be the D (6 bases). The CDR3 runs to 16 residues. V lost 4 bases and J lost 2, with 17 bases in between. Germline CDR1 and CDR2: SGHTA and FQGNSA. Drawing the rest from reference TRBV7-2 and TRBJ1-2, the complete variable domain is GAGVSQSPSNKVTEKGKDVELRCDPISGHTALYWYRQSLGQGLEFLIYFQGNSAPDKSGLPSDRFSAERTGGSVSTLTIQRTQQEDSAVYLCASSSLMAQGNYGYTFGSGTRLTVV.

There are a few counts of this clone. V gene TRBV28 combines with J gene TRBJ2-3, with 8 positions matching TRBD2. The germline CDR1 and CDR2 sequences are MDHEN and SYDVKM. Trimming at V came to 6 bases and at J to 5 bases, leaving 7 bases not matched to a gene. The CDR3 runs to 14 residues. This CDR3 is CASRPGGAIDTQYF. DNA of the CDR3: TGTGCCAGCAGACCCGGGGGGGCCATAGATACGCAGTATTTT.

The CDR3: CASSPGQVGQPQHF. In DNA, the CDR3 is TGTGCCAGCAGCCCGGGACAGGTAGGCCAGCCCCAGCATTTT. J is TRBJ1-5 and V is TRBV7-9; 8 positions agree with TRBD1. Trimming cost V 5 bases and J 7 bases; bases outside gene matches: 7. Germline CDR1 SEHNR, CDR2 FQNEAQ (reference sequence). The CDR3 sequence is 14 residues long. The full variable domain, in which reference TRBV7-9 and TRBJ1-5 provide the parts outside the CDR3, is DTGVSQNPRHKITKRGQNVTFRCDPISEHNRLYWYRQTLGQGPEFLTYFQNEAQLEKSRLLSDRFSAERPKGSFSTLEIQRTEQGDSAMYLCASSPGQVGQPQHFGDGTRLSIL.

This clone has more than one count but fewer than ten. Other DNA sequences in the sample encode the same CDR3. The chain carries TRBV5-4 and TRBJ2-7; 7 positions match TRBD2. Trimming took 0 bases from V and 1 from J; bases not matched to a gene: 4. CDR1 and CDR2 from the germline V gene are SGHNT and YYREEE (reference sequence). The CDR3 runs 15 residues. The CDR3 here is CASSLGGGRSYEQYF. The CDR3 DNA reads TGTGCCAGCAGCTTGGGCGGGGGTAGGTCCTACGAGCAGTACTTC.

This clone was counted ten times or more. J is TRBJ2-6 and V is TRBV19; no definite D call. The germline V gene has CDR1 LNHDA and CDR2 SQIVND (reference sequence). The CDR3 totals 15 residues. V shed 5 bases and J shed 4 bases, with 12 bases lying between them. CDR3 sequence reads: CASSAAQVGANVLTF. In DNA, the CDR3 is TGTGCCAGTAGTGCTGCCCAGGTAGGGGCCAACGTCCTGACTTTC.

The chain couples TRBV15 to TRBJ2-2; TRBD1 agrees at 7 bases. The CDR3 has 17 residues. Germline CDR1 is LNHNV and CDR2 is YYDKDF (reference sequence). Germline trimming cut 0 bases from V and 1 base from J; bases unmatched to any gene: 5. The CDR3 protein is CATSRDLGDRNTGELFF. CDR3 DNA: TGTGCCACCAGCAGAGACCTTGGGGACAGGAACACCGGGGAGCTGTTTTTT.

This sequence joins TRBV5-8 and TRBJ2-5; 9 positions match TRBD1. Germline V lookup: CDR1 SGHTS, CDR2 YDEGEE. The CDR3 sequence is 15 residues long. V was pared by 4 bases and J by 4 bases, with 8 bases of the junction left unmatched. CDR3 in DNA: TGTGCCAGCAGCCCGAGACAGGGGGGATCAGAGACCCAGTACTTC. As protein: CASSPRQGGSETQYF.

The V gene is TRBV4-3, the J gene TRBJ2-1; TRBD2 agrees at 12 bases. Germline V gene lookup returns CDR1 LGHNA and CDR2 YSLEER. V lost 4 bases to trimming and J lost 3 bases; unmatched junction nucleotides: 16. CDR3 length: 20 amino acids. CDR3 protein: CASSRGRGASGGANYNEQFF. DNA for the CDR3: TGCGCCAGCAGCCGGGGAAGGGGGGCTAGCGGGGGGGCGAACTACAATGAGCAGTTCTTC.

V is TRBV7-2 and J is TRBJ2-3; 7 nucleotides agree with TRBD2. Looked up from germline, CDR1 is SGHTA and CDR2 is FQGNSA. V was clipped by 5 bases and J by 4 bases; unmatched bases: 6. The CDR3 is 14 amino acids. The CDR3 DNA sequence: TGTGCCAGCAGCGAAACTGGGGGGGCAGATACGCAGTATTTT. This encodes CASSETGGADTQYF.

The V call is TRBV19, the J call TRBJ1-1; 9 bases agree with TRBD1. The germline CDR1 and CDR2 sequences are LNHDA and SQIVND (reference sequence). The CDR3 loop spans 14 amino acids. With V trimmed by 7 bases and J by 3 bases, 6 bases remained unmatched. In nucleotides, the CDR3 is TGTGCCAGTACCCTGGGACAGGGATACACTGAAGCTTTCTTT. Translation: CASTLGQGYTEAFF.